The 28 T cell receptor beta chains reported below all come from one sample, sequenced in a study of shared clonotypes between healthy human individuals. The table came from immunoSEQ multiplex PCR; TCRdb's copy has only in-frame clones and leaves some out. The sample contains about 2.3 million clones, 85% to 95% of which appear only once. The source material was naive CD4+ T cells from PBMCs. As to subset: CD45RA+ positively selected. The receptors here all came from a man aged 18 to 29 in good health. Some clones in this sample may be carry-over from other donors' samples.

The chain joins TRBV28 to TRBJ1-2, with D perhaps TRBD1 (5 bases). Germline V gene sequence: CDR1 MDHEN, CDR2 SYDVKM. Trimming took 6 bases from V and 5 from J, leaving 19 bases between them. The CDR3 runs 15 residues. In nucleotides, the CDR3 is TGTGCCAGCAGCCCCAGAGGGGCCCTTAGGTATGGCTACACCTTC. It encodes CASSPRGALRYGYTF.

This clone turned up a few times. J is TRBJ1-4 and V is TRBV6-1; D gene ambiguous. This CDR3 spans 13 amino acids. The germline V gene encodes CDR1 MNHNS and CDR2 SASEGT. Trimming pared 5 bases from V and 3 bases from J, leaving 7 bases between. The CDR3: CASSPTANEKLFF. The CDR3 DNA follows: TGTGCCAGCAGTCCGACGGCTAATGAAAAACTGTTTTTT.

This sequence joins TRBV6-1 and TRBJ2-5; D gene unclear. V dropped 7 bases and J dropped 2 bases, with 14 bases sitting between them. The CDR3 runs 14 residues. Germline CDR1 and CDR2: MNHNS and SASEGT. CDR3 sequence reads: CASKRADFQETQYF. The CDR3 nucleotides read TGTGCCAGCAAACGGGCCGATTTTCAAGAGACCCAGTACTTC.

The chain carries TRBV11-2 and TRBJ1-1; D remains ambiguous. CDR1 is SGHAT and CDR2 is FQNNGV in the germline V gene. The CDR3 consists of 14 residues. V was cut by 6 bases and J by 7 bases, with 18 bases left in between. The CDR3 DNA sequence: TGTGCCAGCAGTCTCGACCTCAATTATTATGAAGCTTTCTTT. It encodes CASSLDLNYYEAFF.

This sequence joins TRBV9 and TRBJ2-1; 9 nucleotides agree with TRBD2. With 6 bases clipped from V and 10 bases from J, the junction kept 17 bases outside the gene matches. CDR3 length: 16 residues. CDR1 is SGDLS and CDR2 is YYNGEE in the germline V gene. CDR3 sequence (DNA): TGTGCCAGCATGGGAGCGCCAGCGGGAGGTCTTGGGGAGCAGTTCTTC. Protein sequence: CASMGAPAGGLGEQFF.

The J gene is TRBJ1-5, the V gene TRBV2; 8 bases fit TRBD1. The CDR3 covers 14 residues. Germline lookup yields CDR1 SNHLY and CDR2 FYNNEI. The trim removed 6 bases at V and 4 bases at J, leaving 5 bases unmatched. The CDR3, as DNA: TGTGCCAGCAGGTTCGACAGGGGTAATCAGCCCCAGCATTTT. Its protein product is CASRFDRGNQPQHF.

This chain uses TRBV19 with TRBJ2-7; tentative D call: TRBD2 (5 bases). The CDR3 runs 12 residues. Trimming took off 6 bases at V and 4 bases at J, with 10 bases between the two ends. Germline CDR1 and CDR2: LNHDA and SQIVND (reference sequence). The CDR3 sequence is CASSGKGYEQYF. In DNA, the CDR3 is TGTGCCAGTAGCGGGAAAGGGTACGAGCAGTACTTC.

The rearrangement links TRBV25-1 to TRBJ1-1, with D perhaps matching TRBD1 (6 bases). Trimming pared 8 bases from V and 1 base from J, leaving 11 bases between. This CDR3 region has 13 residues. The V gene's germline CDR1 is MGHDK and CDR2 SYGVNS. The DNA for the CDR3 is TGTGCCAGCCAGGGGTTAACGAACACTGAAGCTTTCTTT. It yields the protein CASQGLTNTEAFF.

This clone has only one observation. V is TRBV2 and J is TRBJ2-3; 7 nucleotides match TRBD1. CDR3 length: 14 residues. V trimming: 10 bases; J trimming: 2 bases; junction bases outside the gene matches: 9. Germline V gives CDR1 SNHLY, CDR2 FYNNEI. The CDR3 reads CAKTRDRDTDTQYF. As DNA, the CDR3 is TGTGCCAAAACCCGGGACAGAGACACAGATACGCAGTATTTT.

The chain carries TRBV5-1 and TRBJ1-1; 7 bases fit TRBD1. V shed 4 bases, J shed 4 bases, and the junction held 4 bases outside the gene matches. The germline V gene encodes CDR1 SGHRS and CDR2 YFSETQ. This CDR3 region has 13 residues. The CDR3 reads CASSNTGATEAFF. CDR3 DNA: TGCGCCAGCAGCAACACAGGGGCCACTGAAGCTTTCTTT.

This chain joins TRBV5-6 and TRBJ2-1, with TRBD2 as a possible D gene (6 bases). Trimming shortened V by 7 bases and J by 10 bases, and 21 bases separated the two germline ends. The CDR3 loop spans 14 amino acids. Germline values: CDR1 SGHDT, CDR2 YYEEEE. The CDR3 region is CASGRDSRSREQFF. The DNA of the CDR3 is TGTGCCAGCGGTCGGGACTCCCGTTCGAGAGAGCAGTTCTTC.

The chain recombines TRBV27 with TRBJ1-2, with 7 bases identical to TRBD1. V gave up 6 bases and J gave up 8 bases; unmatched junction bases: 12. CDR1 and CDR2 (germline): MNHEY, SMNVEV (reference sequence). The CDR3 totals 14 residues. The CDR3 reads CASSLQGLNRGYTF. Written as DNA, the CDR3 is TGTGCCAGCAGCTTACAGGGGTTGAATCGAGGCTACACCTTC.

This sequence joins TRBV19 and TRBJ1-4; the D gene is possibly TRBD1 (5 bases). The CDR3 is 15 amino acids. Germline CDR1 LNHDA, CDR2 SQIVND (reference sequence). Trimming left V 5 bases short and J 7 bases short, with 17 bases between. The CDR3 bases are TGTGCCAGTAGTTCATCCTTAGCCGGGACTGAAAAACTGTTTTTT. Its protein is CASSSSLAGTEKLFF.

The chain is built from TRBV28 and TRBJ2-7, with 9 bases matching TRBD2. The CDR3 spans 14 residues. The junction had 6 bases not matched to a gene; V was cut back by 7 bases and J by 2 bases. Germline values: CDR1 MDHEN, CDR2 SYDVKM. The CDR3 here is CASKWASGAYEQYF. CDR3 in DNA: TGTGCCAGCAAATGGGCTAGCGGGGCCTACGAGCAGTACTTC.

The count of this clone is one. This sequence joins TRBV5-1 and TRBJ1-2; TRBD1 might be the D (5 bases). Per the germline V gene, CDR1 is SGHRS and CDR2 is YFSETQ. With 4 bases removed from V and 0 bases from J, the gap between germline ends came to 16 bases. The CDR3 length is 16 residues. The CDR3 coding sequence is TGCGCCAGCAGCGTGCAGGGTTTAGTCCCTAACTATGGCTACACCTTC. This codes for CASSVQGLVPNYGYTF.

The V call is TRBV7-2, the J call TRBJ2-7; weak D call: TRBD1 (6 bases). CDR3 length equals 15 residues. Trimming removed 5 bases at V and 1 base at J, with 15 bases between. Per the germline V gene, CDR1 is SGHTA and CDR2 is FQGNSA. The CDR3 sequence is CASSTVGQLSYEQYF. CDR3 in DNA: TGTGCCAGCAGCACAGTCGGACAGTTATCCTACGAGCAGTACTTC.

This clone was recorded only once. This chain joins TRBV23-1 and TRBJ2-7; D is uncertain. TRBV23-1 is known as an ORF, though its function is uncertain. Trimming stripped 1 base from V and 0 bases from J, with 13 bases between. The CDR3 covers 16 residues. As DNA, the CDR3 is TGCGCCAGCAGTCAATATGGGCATCCCTTCTCCTACGAGCAGTACTTC. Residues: CASSQYGHPFSYEQYF.

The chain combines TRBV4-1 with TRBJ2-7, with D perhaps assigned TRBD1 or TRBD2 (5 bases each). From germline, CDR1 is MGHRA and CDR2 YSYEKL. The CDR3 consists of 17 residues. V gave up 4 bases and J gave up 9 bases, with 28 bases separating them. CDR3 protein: CASSPSDGTAPFVGQYF. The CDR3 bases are TGCGCCAGCAGCCCGAGCGATGGGACGGCGCCCTTCGTGGGGCAGTACTTC.

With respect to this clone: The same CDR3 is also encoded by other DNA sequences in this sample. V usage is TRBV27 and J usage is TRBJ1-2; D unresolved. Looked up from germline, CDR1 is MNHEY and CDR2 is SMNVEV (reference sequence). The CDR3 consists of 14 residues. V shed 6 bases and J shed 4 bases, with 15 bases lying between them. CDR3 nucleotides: TGTGCCAGCAGCCCCCAAGGGTTTGGCTATGGCTACACCTTC. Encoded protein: CASSPQGFGYGYTF.

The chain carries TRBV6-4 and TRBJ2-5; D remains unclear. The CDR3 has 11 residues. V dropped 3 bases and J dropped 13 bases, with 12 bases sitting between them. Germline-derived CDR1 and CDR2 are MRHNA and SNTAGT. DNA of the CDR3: TGTGCCAGCAGTGATCCGGAAGCAAGGTACTTC. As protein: CASSDPEARYF.

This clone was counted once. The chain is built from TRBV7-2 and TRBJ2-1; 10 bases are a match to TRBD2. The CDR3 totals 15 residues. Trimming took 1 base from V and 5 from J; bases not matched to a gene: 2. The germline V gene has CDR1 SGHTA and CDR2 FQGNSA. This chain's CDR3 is CASSLGTSGDNEQFF. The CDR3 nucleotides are TGTGCCAGCAGCTTAGGGACTAGCGGAGACAATGAGCAGTTCTTC.

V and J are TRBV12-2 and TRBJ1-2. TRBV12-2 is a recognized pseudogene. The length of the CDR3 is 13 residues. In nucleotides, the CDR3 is TGTGCAAGTCTCCCCTTCTGCTTGTATGGCTACACCTTC. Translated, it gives CASLPFCLYGYTF.

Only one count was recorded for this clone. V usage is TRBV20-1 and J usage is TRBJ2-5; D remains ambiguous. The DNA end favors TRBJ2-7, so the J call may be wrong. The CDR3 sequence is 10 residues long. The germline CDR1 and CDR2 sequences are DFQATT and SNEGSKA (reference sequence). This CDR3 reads CSAGFYEQYF. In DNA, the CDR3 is TGCAGTGCCGGCTTCTACGAGCAGTACTTC.

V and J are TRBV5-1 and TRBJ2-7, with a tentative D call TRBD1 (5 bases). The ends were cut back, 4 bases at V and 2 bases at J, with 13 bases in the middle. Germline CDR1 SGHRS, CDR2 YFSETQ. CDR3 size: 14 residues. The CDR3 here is CASSQSTVPYEQYF. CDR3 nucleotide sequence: TGCGCCAGCAGCCAATCGACAGTCCCCTACGAGCAGTACTTC.

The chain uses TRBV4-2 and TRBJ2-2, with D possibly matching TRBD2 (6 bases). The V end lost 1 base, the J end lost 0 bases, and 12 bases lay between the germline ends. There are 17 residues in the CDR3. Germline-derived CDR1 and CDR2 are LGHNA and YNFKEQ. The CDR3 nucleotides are TGTGCCAGCAGCCAAGGGCGGGGCGGGACGAACACCGGGGAGCTGTTTTTT. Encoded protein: CASSQGRGGTNTGELFF.

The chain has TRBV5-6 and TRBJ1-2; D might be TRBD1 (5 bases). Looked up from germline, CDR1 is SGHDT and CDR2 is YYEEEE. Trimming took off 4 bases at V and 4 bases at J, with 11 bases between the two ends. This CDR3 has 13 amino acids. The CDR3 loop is CASSLWGGYGYTF. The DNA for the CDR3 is TGTGCCAGCAGCCTTTGGGGGGGCTATGGCTACACCTTC.

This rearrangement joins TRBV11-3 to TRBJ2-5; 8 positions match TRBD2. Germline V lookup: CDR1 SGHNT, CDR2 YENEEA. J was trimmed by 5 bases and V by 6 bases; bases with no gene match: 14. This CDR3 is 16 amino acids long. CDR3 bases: TGTGCCAGCAGTTTCGGGAGGGGCCCACGTCGGGAGACCCAGTACTTC. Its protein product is CASSFGRGPRRETQYF.

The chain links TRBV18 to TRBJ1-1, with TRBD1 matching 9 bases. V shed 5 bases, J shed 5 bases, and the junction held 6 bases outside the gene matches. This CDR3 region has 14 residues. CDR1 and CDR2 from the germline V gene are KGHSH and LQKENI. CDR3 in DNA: TGTGCCAGCTCAGCGGACAGGGGAGGAACTGAAGCTTTCTTT. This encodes CASSADRGGTEAFF.